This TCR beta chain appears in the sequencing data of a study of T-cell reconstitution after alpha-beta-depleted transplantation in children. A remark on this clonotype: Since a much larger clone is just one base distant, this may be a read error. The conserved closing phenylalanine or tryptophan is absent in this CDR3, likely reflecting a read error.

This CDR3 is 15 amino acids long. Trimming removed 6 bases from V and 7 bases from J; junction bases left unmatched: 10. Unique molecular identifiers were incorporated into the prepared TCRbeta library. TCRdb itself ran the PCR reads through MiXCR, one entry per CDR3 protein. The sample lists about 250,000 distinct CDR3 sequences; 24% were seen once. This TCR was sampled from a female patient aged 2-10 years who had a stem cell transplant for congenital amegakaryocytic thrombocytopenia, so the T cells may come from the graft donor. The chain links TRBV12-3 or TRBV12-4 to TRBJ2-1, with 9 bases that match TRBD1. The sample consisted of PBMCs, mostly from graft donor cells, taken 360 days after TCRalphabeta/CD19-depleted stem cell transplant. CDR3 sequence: CASRPRTGVENEQFL. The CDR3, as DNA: TGTGCCAGCAGACCCAGGACAGGGGTTGAGAATGAGCAGTTCTTA.